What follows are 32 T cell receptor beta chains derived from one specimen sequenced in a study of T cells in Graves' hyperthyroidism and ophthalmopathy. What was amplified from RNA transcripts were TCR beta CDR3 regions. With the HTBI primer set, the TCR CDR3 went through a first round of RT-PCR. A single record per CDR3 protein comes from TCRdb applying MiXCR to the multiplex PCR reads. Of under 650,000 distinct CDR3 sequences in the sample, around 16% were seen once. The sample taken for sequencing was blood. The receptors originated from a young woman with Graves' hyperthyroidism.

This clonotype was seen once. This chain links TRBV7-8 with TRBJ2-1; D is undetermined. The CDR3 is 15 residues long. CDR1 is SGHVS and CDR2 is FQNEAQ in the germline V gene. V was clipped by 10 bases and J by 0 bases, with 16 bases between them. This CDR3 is CAITPQRYSYNEQFF. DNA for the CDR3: TGTGCCATCACCCCCCAGAGATACTCCTACAATGAGCAGTTCTTC.

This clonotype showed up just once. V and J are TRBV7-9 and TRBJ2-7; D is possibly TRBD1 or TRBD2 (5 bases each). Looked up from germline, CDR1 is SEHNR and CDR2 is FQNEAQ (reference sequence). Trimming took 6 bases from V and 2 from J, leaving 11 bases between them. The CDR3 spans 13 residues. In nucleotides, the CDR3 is TGTGCCAGCAGACTGGGACCGCCCTACGAGCAGTACTTC. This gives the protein CASRLGPPYEQYF.

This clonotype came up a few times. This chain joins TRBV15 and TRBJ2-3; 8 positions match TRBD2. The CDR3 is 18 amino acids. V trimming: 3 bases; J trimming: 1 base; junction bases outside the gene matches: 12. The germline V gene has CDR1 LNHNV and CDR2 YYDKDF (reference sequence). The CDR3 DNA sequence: TGTGCCACCAGCAGCGATAGAAGGTCTAGCGGGCGCACAGATACGCAGTATTTT. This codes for CATSSDRRSSGRTDTQYF.

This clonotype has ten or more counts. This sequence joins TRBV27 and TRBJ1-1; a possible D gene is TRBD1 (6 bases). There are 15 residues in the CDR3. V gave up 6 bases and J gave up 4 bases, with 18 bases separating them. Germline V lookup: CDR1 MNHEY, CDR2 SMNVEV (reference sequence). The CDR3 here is CASSGAGVLGTEAFF. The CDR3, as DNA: TGTGCCAGCAGCGGGGCAGGGGTTTTGGGCACTGAAGCTTTCTTT.

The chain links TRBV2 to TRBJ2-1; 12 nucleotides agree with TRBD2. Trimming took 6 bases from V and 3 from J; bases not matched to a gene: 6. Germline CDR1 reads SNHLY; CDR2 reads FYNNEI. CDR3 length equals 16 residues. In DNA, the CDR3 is TGTGCCAGCAGGGATACTAGCGGGAGGTTCTACAATGAGCAGTTCTTC. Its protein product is CASRDTSGRFYNEQFF. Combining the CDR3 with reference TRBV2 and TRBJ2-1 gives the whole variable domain EPEVTQTPSHQVTQMGQEVILRCVPISNHLYFYWYRQILGQKVEFLVSFYNNEISEKSEIFDDQFSVERPDGSNFTLKIRSTKLEDSAMYFCASRDTSGRFYNEQFFGPGTRLTVL.

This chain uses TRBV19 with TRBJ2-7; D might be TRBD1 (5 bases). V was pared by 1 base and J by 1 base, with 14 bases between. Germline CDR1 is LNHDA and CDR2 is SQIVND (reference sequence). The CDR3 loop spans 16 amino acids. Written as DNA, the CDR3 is TGTGCCAGTAGTATAGGAGCCGCAGGGTCTTCCTACGAGCAGTACTTC. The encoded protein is CASSIGAAGSSYEQYF.

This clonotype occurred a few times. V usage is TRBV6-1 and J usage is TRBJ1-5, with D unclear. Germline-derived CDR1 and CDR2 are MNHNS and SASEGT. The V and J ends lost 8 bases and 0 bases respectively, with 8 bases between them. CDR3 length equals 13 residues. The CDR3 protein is CASGLYSNQPQHF. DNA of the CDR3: TGTGCCAGCGGCCTTTATAGCAATCAGCCCCAGCATTTT.

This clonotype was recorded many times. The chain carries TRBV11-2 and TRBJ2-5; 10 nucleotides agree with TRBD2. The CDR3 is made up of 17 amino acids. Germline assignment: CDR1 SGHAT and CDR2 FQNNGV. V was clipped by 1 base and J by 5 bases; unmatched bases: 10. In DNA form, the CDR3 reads TGTGCCAGCAGCTTAGGCTCCGCTAGCGGGAGAATCGAGACCCAGTACTTC. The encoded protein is CASSLGSASGRIETQYF.

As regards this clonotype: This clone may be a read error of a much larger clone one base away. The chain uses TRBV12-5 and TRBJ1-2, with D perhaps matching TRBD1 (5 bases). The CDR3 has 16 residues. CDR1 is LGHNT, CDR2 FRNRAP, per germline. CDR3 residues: CASDPYRGPLNYGHTF. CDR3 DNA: TGTGCTAGTGACCCGTACCGGGGCCCCCTCAACTATGGCCACACCTTC.

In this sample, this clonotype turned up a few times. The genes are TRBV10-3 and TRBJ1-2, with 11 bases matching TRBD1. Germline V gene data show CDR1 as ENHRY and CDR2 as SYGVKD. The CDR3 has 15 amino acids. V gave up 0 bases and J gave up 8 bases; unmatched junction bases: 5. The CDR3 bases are TGTGCCATCAGTGAGTCGATGGGACAGGGGGAAGGCTACACCTTC. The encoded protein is CAISESMGQGEGYTF.

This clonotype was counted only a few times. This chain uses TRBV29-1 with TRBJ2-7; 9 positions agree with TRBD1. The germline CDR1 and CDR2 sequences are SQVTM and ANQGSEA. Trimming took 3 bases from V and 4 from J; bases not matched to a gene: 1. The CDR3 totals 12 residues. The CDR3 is CSVDGQGYEQYF. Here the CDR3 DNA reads TGCAGCGTTGATGGACAGGGGTACGAGCAGTACTTC.

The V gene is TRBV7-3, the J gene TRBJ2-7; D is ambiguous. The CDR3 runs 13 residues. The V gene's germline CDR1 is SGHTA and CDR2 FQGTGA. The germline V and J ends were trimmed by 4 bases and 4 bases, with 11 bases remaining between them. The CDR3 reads CASSSLFGYEQYF. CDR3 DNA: TGTGCCAGCAGCTCCCTGTTCGGTTACGAGCAGTACTTC.

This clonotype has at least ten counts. CDR3 sequence (DNA): TGTGCCAGCCCAGGGGGCTCGACTAACTATGGCTACACCTTC. This encodes CASPGGSTNYGYTF. The J gene is TRBJ1-2, the V gene TRBV2; 8 nucleotides align to TRBD1. J lost 0 bases, V lost 8 bases, and 5 bases had no gene match. The CDR3 sequence is 14 residues long. Germline V gives CDR1 SNHLY, CDR2 FYNNEI.

The CDR3 here is CASSSIGGGLAEDTQYF. DNA for the CDR3: TGTGCCAGCAGCTCAATAGGGGGGGGACTAGCGGAGGATACGCAGTATTTT. The chain links TRBV9 to TRBJ2-3; TRBD2 matches 11 bases. The ends lost 4 bases at V and 6 bases at J; junction bases unmatched: 13. The CDR3 is 17 amino acids. Germline V lookup: CDR1 SGDLS, CDR2 YYNGEE.

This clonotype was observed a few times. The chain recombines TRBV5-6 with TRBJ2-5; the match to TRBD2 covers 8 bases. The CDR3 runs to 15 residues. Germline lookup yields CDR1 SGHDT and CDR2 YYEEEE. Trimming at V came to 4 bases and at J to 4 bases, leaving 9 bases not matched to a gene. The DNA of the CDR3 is TGTGCCAGCAGCCACCTCGGGACTAGTGGAGAGACCCAGTACTTC. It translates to CASSHLGTSGETQYF.

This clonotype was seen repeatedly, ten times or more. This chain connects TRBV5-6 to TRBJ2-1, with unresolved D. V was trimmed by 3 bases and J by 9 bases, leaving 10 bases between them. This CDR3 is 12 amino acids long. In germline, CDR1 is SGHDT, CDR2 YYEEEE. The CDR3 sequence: CASSSYAGEQFF. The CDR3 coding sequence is TGTGCCAGCAGCTCCTACGCCGGTGAGCAGTTCTTC.

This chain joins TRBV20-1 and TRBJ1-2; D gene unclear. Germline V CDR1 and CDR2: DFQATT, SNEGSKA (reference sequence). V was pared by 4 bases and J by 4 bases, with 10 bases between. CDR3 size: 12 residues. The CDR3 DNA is TGCAGTGCTAACCCGACTAGCTATGGCTACACCTTC. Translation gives CSANPTSYGYTF.

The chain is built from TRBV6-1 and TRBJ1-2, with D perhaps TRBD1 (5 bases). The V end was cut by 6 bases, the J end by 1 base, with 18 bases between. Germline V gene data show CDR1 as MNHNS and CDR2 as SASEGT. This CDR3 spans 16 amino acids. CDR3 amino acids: CASSSYRQSLNYGYTF. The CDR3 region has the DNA TGTGCCAGCAGCTCCTATAGACAGTCGCTTAACTATGGCTACACCTTC.

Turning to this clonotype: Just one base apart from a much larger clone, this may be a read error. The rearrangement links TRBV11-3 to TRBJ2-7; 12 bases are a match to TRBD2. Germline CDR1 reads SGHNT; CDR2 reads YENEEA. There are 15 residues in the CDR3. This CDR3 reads CASSLTSGRSYGQYF. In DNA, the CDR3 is TGTGCCAGCAGCCTGACTAGCGGGAGATCTTACGGGCAGTACTTC.

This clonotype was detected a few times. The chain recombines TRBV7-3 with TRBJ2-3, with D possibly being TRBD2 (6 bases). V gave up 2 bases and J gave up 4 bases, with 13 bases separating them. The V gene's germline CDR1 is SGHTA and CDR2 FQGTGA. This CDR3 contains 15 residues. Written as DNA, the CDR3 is TGTGCCAGCAGCTTAGACGGGAGTGACTCAGATACGCAGTATTTT. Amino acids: CASSLDGSDSDTQYF.

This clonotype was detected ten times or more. CDR3 sequence reads: CASWTSGNTEAFF. The CDR3 DNA sequence: TGTGCCAGCTGGACCAGTGGTAACACTGAAGCTTTCTTT. This chain uses TRBV28 with TRBJ1-1; D call uncertain. The CDR3 length is 13 residues. Germline V gene lookup returns CDR1 MDHEN and CDR2 SYDVKM. Deletions cut 8 bases from V and 2 bases from J, with 12 bases between.

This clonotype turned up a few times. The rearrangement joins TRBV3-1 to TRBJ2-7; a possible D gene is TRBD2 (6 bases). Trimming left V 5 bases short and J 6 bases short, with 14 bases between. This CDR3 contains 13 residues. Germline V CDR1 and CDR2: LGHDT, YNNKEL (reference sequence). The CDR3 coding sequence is TGTGCCAGCAGCAGCCCCCCGGAGGGCGAGCAGTACTTC. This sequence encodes CASSSPPEGEQYF.

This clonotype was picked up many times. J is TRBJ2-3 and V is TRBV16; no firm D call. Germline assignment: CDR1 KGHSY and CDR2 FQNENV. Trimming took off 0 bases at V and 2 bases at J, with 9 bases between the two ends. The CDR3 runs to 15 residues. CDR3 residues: CASSQSWRTTDTQYF. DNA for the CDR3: TGTGCCAGCAGCCAATCTTGGCGGACCACAGATACGCAGTATTTT. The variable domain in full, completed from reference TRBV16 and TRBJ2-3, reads GEEVAQTPKHLVRGEGQKAKLYCAPIKGHSYVFWYQQVLKNEFKFLISFQNENVFDETGMPKERFSAKCLPNSPCSLEIQATKLEDSAVYFCASSQSWRTTDTQYFGPGTRLTVL.

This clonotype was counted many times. CDR3 loop: CASSRGDTTDTQYF. The DNA of the CDR3 is TGTGCCAGCAGTCGAGGGGACACCACAGATACGCAGTATTTT. The chain recombines TRBV28 with TRBJ2-3, with D possibly TRBD1 on 6 matching bases. V was pared by 5 bases and J by 2 bases, with 11 bases between. This CDR3 has 14 residues. Germline CDR1 MDHEN, CDR2 SYDVKM.

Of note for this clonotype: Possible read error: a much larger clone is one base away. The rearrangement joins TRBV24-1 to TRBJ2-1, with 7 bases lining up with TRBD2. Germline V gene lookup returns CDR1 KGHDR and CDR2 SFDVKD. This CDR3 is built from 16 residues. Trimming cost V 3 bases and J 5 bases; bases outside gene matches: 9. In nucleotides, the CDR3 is TGTGCCACCAGTGATCTCAGGTCTAGCGGACACAATGAGCAGTTCTTC. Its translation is CATSDLRSSGHNEQFF.

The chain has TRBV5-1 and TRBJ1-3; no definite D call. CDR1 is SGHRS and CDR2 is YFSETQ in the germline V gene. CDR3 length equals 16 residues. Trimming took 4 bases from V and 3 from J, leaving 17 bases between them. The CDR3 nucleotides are TGCGCCAGCAGCCTCGGGCCCCTCAGTGGTGGAAACACCATATATTTT. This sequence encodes CASSLGPLSGGNTIYF.

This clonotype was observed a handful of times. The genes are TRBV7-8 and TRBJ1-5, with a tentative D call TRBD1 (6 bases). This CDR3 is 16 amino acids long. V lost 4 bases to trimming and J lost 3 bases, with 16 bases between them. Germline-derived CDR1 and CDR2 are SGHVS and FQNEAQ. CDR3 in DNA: TGTGCCAGCAGCTCCTCGGAAGGGGGTGACAATCAGCCCCAGCATTTT. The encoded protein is CASSSSEGGDNQPQHF.

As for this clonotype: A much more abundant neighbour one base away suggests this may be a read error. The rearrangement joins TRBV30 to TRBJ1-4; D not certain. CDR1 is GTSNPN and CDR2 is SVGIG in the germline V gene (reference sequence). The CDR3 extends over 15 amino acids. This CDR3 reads CAWSVSRLGGEKLSF. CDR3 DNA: TGTGCCTGGAGTGTAAGTCGCCTTGGAGGTGAAAAACTGTCTTTT.

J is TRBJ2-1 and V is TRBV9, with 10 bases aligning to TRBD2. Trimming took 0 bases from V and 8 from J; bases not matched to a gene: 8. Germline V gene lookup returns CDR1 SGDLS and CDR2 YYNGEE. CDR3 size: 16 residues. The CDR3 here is CASSVDPSGSGDEQFF. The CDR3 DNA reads TGTGCCAGCAGCGTAGACCCTAGCGGGAGCGGCGATGAGCAGTTCTTC.

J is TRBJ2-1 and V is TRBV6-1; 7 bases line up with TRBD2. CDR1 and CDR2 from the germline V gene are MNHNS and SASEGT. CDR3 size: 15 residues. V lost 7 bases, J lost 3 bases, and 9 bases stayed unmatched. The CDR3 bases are TGTGCCAGCATTCGCGGGAGTCCCTTCTACAATGAGCAGTTCTTC. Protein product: CASIRGSPFYNEQFF.

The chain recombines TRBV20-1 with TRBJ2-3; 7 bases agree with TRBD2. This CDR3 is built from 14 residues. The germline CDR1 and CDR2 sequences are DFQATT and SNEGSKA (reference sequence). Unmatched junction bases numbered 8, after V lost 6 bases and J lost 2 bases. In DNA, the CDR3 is TGCAGTGCCGCCTCGGGACTACCCACAGATACGCAGTATTTT. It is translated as CSAASGLPTDTQYF.

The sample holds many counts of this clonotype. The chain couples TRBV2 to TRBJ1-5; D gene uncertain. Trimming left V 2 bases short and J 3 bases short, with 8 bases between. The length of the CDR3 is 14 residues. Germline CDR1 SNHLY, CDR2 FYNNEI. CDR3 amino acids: CASSESNPNQPQHF. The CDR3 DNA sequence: TGTGCCAGCAGTGAATCAAATCCCAATCAGCCCCAGCATTTT.